One and the same sample provided the 20 T cell receptor beta chains below, sequenced in a study of Graves' ophthalmopathy and Graves' hyperthyroidism. Using RNA transcripts, the TCR beta CDR3 regions were amplified. Second-round multiplex PCR came after first-round RT-PCR with HTBI primers. TCRdb redid the calling of the multiplex PCR reads with MiXCR, one entry per CDR3 protein. The table records 200,000 to 250,000 distinct CDR3 sequences, roughly 21% of them present only once. Material: peripheral blood. The receptors were gathered from a woman aged 50 to 65 with Graves' ophthalmopathy.

This clonotype has just one count. The chain carries TRBV28 and TRBJ2-7, with D unresolved. Deletions cut 3 bases from V and 5 bases from J, with 11 bases between. This CDR3 has 13 amino acids. The V gene's germline CDR1 is MDHEN and CDR2 SYDVKM. CDR3 amino acids: CASSFQDVHEQYF. The CDR3 DNA sequence: TGTGCCAGCAGTTTCCAGGATGTCCACGAGCAGTACTTC.

This clonotype was counted ten times or more. The chain carries TRBV7-2 and TRBJ2-7, with D tentatively TRBD2 (6 bases). V lost 4 bases and J 6 bases, leaving 19 bases between the germline ends. CDR1 and CDR2 from the germline V gene are SGHTA and FQGNSA. This CDR3 is built from 15 residues. The CDR3 DNA reads as TGTGCCAGCAGCTCCCGGTGGGGAGCGGGCTCCGAGCAGTACTTC. This translates into CASSSRWGAGSEQYF.

The chain recombines TRBV5-1 with TRBJ2-2; 8 nucleotides align to TRBD1. Germline V gene data show CDR1 as SGHRS and CDR2 as YFSETQ. V lost 7 bases and J lost 0; bases outside the gene matches: 2. The CDR3 is 14 amino acids. CDR3 region: CASLGQANTGELFF. Written as DNA, the CDR3 is TGCGCCAGCTTGGGACAGGCGAACACCGGGGAGCTGTTTTTT.

This clonotype was recorded at least ten times. The chain links TRBV7-6 to TRBJ1-2; 7 bases are shared with TRBD1. The CDR3 covers 15 residues. With 3 bases clipped from V and 6 bases from J, the junction kept 10 bases outside the gene matches. Per the germline V gene, CDR1 is SGHVS and CDR2 is FNYEAQ. CDR3 DNA: TGTGCCAGCAGCTTTGCGGGAGAGGGGGCGGATGGCTACACCTTC. Its translation: CASSFAGEGADGYTF.

This clonotype has a count of ten or more. The DNA for the CDR3 is TGTGCCAGCAGCTTTGTACAGGGGAACACTGAAGCTTTCTTT. Translation: CASSFVQGNTEAFF. This chain uses TRBV7-9 with TRBJ1-1; possibly TRBD1 for D (6 bases). V was clipped by 3 bases and J by 1 base, with 9 bases between them. The germline V gene encodes CDR1 SEHNR and CDR2 FQNEAQ (reference sequence). The CDR3 sequence is 14 residues long.

This clonotype was seen at least ten times. The V and J genes are TRBV19 and TRBJ2-7; 8 positions match TRBD2. CDR1 is LNHDA, CDR2 SQIVND, per germline (reference sequence). This CDR3 contains 17 residues. V lost 4 bases and J lost 0; bases outside the gene matches: 11. CDR3 residues: CASSNPAAGALSYEQYF. The CDR3 bases are TGTGCCAGTAGTAACCCAGCAGCGGGGGCCCTCTCCTACGAGCAGTACTTC.

This chain joins TRBV7-2 and TRBJ1-6; a weak D match, TRBD1 (6 bases). Germline V gene lookup returns CDR1 SGHTA and CDR2 FQGNSA. This CDR3 has 18 amino acids. Trimming took off 7 bases at V and 8 bases at J, with 27 bases between the two ends. The CDR3 nucleotides read TGTGCCAGCAACCGCTTTTCTGGACAGCTATCCGACGATTCACCCCTCCACTTT. This gives the protein CASNRFSGQLSDDSPLHF.

This clonotype came up a few times. A read error may be the cause here, since a much bigger clone is one base away. This chain joins TRBV6-1 and TRBJ2-4, with 9 bases identical to TRBD2. V shed 1 base, J shed 1 base, and the junction held 11 bases outside the gene matches. CDR1 MNHNS and CDR2 SASEGT come from the germline V gene. This CDR3 has 19 residues. For the CDR3, the DNA is TGTGCCAGCAGTGAAGAGACTAGCGGAGGATGGAGGGCCAAAAACATTCAGTACTTC. Amino acids: CASSEETSGGWRAKNIQYF.

This clonotype was observed many times. The chain carries TRBV7-3 and TRBJ2-7, with D tentatively TRBD1 (5 bases). Per germline, CDR1 SGHTA and CDR2 FQGTGA. Trimming shortened V by 2 bases and J by 4 bases, and 9 bases separated the two germline ends. The CDR3 sequence is 13 residues long. CDR3 in DNA: TGTGCCAGCAGCTTAGACAGCCAGTACGAGCAGTACTTC. It yields the protein CASSLDSQYEQYF. Combining the CDR3 with reference TRBV7-3 and TRBJ2-7 gives the whole variable domain GAGVSQTPSNKVTEKGKYVELRCDPISGHTALYWYRQSLGQGPEFLIYFQGTGAADDSGLPNDRFFAVRPEGSVSTLKIQRTERGDSAVYLCASSLDSQYEQYFGPGTRLTVT.

This clonotype was detected many times. The chain links TRBV9 to TRBJ1-1; no clear D gene. V lost 3 bases and J 3 bases, leaving 12 bases between the germline ends. CDR3 size: 14 residues. Looked up from germline, CDR1 is SGDLS and CDR2 is YYNGEE. CDR3 nucleotides: TGTGCCAGCAGCGCAACAATTTCGGACACTGAAGCTTTCTTT. This translates into CASSATISDTEAFF.

In this sample, this clonotype turned up many times. This sequence joins TRBV2 and TRBJ2-7; TRBD2 aligns across 11 bases. Germline CDR1 and CDR2: SNHLY and FYNNEI. The V and J ends lost 3 bases and 3 bases, in that order; junction bases with no gene match: 7. The CDR3 loop spans 16 amino acids. CDR3 protein: CASSDAGTSGFYEQYF. Here the CDR3 DNA reads TGTGCCAGCAGTGACGCCGGGACTAGCGGTTTCTACGAGCAGTACTTC.

This clonotype was seen repeatedly, ten times or more. V usage is TRBV12-3 or TRBV12-4 and J usage is TRBJ1-5; D gene ambiguous. V was clipped by 3 bases and J by 5 bases, with 11 bases between them. The CDR3 sequence is 14 residues long. CDR3 coding DNA: TGTGCCAGCAGTTTGGTAGGCACCTATCAGCCCCAGCATTTT. Translating gives CASSLVGTYQPQHF.

This clonotype came up many times. The chain joins TRBV28 to TRBJ1-3; TRBD1 agrees at 7 bases. The CDR3 contains 18 residues. Germline V lookup: CDR1 MDHEN, CDR2 SYDVKM. The V segment lost 7 bases and the J segment 2 bases; nucleotides outside the gene matches: 17. The CDR3 nucleotides are TGTGCCAGCACTCCTTCCCCCGGGACAGCAAACACTGGAAACACCATATATTTT. This gives the protein CASTPSPGTANTGNTIYF.

This clonotype was seen more than once but under ten times. V usage is TRBV3-1 and J usage is TRBJ2-3; 11 bases are shared with TRBD2. The germline gives CDR1 LGHDT, CDR2 YNNKEL (reference sequence). V trimming: 5 bases; J trimming: 5 bases; junction bases outside the gene matches: 12. The CDR3 is made up of 17 amino acids. The CDR3 nucleotides read TGTGCCAGCAGCATACACCCGGGACTAGCGGCTAAAGATACGCAGTATTTT. It encodes CASSIHPGLAAKDTQYF.

This sequence joins TRBV6-1 and TRBJ2-7, with 8 nucleotides matching TRBD2. Germline V CDR1 and CDR2: MNHNS, SASEGT. J was trimmed by 1 base and V by 6 bases; bases with no gene match: 5. The CDR3 consists of 14 residues. CDR3 sequence (DNA): TGTGCCAGCAGCGGGGGACTAGGGTCCTACGAGCAGTACTTC. This encodes CASSGGLGSYEQYF.

This clonotype was counted at least ten times. The rearrangement links TRBV7-2 to TRBJ1-2; D gene unclear. This CDR3 is built from 13 residues. CDR1 is SGHTA, CDR2 FQGNSA, per germline. V lost 1 base to trimming and J lost 5 bases, with 8 bases between them. The CDR3 spells CASSLEPGYGYTF. CDR3 nucleotide sequence: TGTGCCAGCAGCTTAGAACCGGGTTATGGCTACACCTTC.

CDR3 in DNA: TGCAGTGCTCCGGGACTAGCCTACGAGCAGTACTTC. It is translated as CSAPGLAYEQYF. J is TRBJ2-7 and V is TRBV20-1; 8 bases align to TRBD2. V shed 5 bases, J shed 2 bases, and the junction held 2 bases outside the gene matches. The CDR3 is made up of 12 amino acids. The V gene's germline CDR1 is DFQATT and CDR2 SNEGSKA (reference sequence).

The rearrangement links TRBV7-3 to TRBJ1-5; D possibly corresponds to TRBD1 (5 bases). Trimming removed 5 bases at V and 11 bases at J, with 28 bases between. CDR1 SGHTA and CDR2 FQGTGA come from the germline V gene. The CDR3 contains 17 residues. Written as DNA, the CDR3 is TGTGCCAGCAGCCCTGACGCAGAGGCAGGAGCCCTGGGGGCCCAGCATTTT. It encodes CASSPDAEAGALGAQHF.

Of note for this clonotype: This may be a read error, as it is one base from a much larger clone. This chain links TRBV6-1 with TRBJ1-5, with D possibly matching TRBD1 (5 bases). CDR3 length: 14 amino acids. Per the germline V gene, CDR1 is MNHNS and CDR2 is SASEGT. CDR3 DNA sequence: TGTGCCAGCAGTCCCGGGACCGTTCCCGGGCCCCAGCCTTTT. Its translation is CASSPGTVPGPQPF.

This clonotype was counted many times. The chain links TRBV2 to TRBJ1-5; tentative D call: TRBD1 (6 bases). CDR3 size: 14 residues. Germline V gene data show CDR1 as SNHLY and CDR2 as FYNNEI. Trimming stripped 8 bases from V and 4 bases from J, with 15 bases between. The CDR3 coding sequence is TGTGCCAGCCGGACAGCGGAGGGAAATCAGCCCCAGCATTTT. Translating it yields CASRTAEGNQPQHF.